This TCR beta chain is drawn from a study of post-analysis software for immune sequencing data. A note on this clonotype: The antigen is unknown.

Presence of unique molecular identifiers characterized the TCR beta cDNA libraries. When about 0.9 to 11 million T cells were used, they gave about 490,000 cDNA molecules. TCRdb re-analysed the PCR reads in MiXCR, keeping a single row per CDR3 protein. The sample has 380,000 or so distinct CDR3 sequences, around 37% seen once. Study-wide results and limits: Comparison of patients with controls showed five TRBV segments more frequent in patients, TRBV5-6, TRBV5-1 and TRBV20-1 among them.

The V segment lost 8 bases and the J segment 11 bases; nucleotides outside the gene matches: 16. Germline-derived CDR1 and CDR2 are SNHLY and FYNNEI. This CDR3 comprises 15 residues. The sample comprised blood. This sequence was found in a girl under 18 with multiple sclerosis. The chain recombines TRBV2 with TRBJ2-5; TRBD2 matches 11 bases. DNA of the CDR3: TGTGCCAGCGGGGGGGGGACTAGCGGTGGAGATGAGCAGTACTTC. Amino acids: CASGGGTSGGDEQYF. Based on the CDR3 plus reference TRBV2 and TRBJ2-5, the full variable domain is EPEVTQTPSHQVTQMGQEVILRCVPISNHLYFYWYRQILGQKVEFLVSFYNNEISEKSEIFDDQFSVERPDGSNFTLKIRSTKLEDSAMYFCASGGGTSGGDEQYFGPGTRLLVL.